The rows below give T cell receptor beta chains drawn from one sample of a study of vaccination and CD4 T cells after COVID-19. One entry per CDR3 protein, called by TCRdb with MiXCR from the PCR reads. The sample shows roughly 6,000 distinct CDR3 sequences, approximately 40% of them seen only once. No cognate antigen is known for these TCRs. Sequencing input: CD4+ T cells from blood, cultured in vitro. The receptors stem from a human donor in good health. CDR3s include the opening cysteine and the closing phenylalanine or tryptophan. The order of the fields is J gene, clone size, D gene, V gene, CDR3 protein, CDR3 DNA. A D gene is named only where the DNA matches it firmly. A row's size may be missing; if present it is once, few, many or a size class.

j_call: TRBJ2-7
clone_size: NA
d_call: NA
v_call: TRBV12-3/TRBV12-4
cdr3_aa: CASSLQFWAIDPYEQYF
cdr3_nt: TGTGCCAGCAGTTTACAGTTCTGGGCCATTGACCCTTACGAGCAGTACTTC

j_call: TRBJ1-2
clone_size: NA
d_call: NA
v_call: TRBV21-1
cdr3_aa: CASSKGAGAYGYTF
cdr3_nt: TGTGCCAGCAGCAAAGGGGCCGGGGCCTATGGCTACACCTTC

j_call: TRBJ1-1
clone_size: NA
d_call: NA
v_call: TRBV10-2
cdr3_aa: CASSESRGGNTEAFF
cdr3_nt: TGCGCCAGCAGTGAGTCCCGGGGGGGGAACACTGAAGCTTTCTTT

j_call: TRBJ1-1
clone_size: few
d_call: TRBD1
v_call: TRBV10-1
cdr3_aa: CASSPERDSTEAFF
cdr3_nt: TGCGCCAGCAGCCCCGAGCGGGACAGTACTGAAGCTTTCTTT

j_call: TRBJ1-1
clone_size: few
d_call: TRBD1
v_call: TRBV7-9
cdr3_aa: CASRLDRDEAFF
cdr3_nt: TGTGCCAGCCGGCTTGACAGGGACGAAGCTTTCTTT

j_call: TRBJ1-1
clone_size: NA
d_call: NA
v_call: TRBV7-9
cdr3_aa: CASSFRETEAFF
cdr3_nt: TGTGCCAGCAGCTTCCGGGAAACTGAAGCTTTCTTT

j_call: TRBJ1-2
clone_size: NA
d_call: NA
v_call: TRBV30
cdr3_aa: CAWSTGIGYGYTF
cdr3_nt: TGTGCCTGGTCTACAGGGATAGGCTATGGCTACACCTTC

j_call: TRBJ1-1
clone_size: NA
d_call: NA
v_call: TRBV12-3/TRBV12-4
cdr3_aa: CASSFPGDGEAFF
cdr3_nt: TGTGCCAGCAGTTTCCCAGGGGATGGTGAAGCTTTCTTT

j_call: TRBJ1-5
clone_size: NA
d_call: TRBD1
v_call: TRBV20-1
cdr3_aa: CSARSQGAQPQHF
cdr3_nt: TGCAGTGCTAGAAGCCAGGGGGCTCAGCCCCAGCATTTT

j_call: TRBJ2-4
clone_size: NA
d_call: NA
v_call: TRBV11-2
cdr3_aa: CASSPENIQYF
cdr3_nt: TGTGCCAGCAGCCCAGAAAACATTCAGTACTTC

j_call: TRBJ1-2
clone_size: few
d_call: NA
v_call: TRBV19
cdr3_aa: CASSVRTDAYGYTF
cdr3_nt: TGTGCCAGTAGTGTGCGGACAGACGCCTATGGCTACACCTTC

j_call: TRBJ2-3
clone_size: few
d_call: TRBD2
v_call: TRBV12-3/TRBV12-4
cdr3_aa: CASSPTSGASTDTQYF
cdr3_nt: TGTGCCAGCAGTCCCACTAGCGGGGCTAGCACAGATACGCAGTATTTT

j_call: TRBJ2-7
clone_size: NA
d_call: TRBD2
v_call: TRBV20-1
cdr3_aa: CSAARGEIYEQYF
cdr3_nt: TGCAGTGCGGCGCGGGGGGAGATCTACGAGCAGTACTTC

j_call: TRBJ2-1
clone_size: NA
d_call: TRBD2
v_call: TRBV29-1
cdr3_aa: CSAGSGVSYNEQFF
cdr3_nt: TGCAGCGCGGGTAGCGGGGTTTCCTACAATGAGCAGTTCTTC

j_call: TRBJ1-5
clone_size: NA
d_call: NA
v_call: TRBV2
cdr3_aa: CTSNLDGYSNQPQHF
cdr3_nt: TGTACCAGCAATTTAGACGGCTATAGCAATCAGCCCCAGCATTTT

j_call: TRBJ1-1
clone_size: NA
d_call: NA
v_call: TRBV6-1
cdr3_aa: CASRQGVATEAFF
cdr3_nt: TGTGCCAGCAGACAAGGGGTGGCGACTGAAGCTTTCTTT

j_call: TRBJ1-5
clone_size: NA
d_call: TRBD1
v_call: TRBV12-3/TRBV12-4
cdr3_aa: CASSWGQTYQPQHF
cdr3_nt: TGTGCCAGCAGTTGGGGACAGACCTATCAGCCCCAGCATTTT

j_call: TRBJ2-7
clone_size: few
d_call: NA
v_call: TRBV10-1
cdr3_aa: CASSEVGTGLYEQYF
cdr3_nt: TGCGCCAGCAGTGAGGTCGGGACGGGGTTGTACGAGCAGTACTTC

j_call: TRBJ2-7
clone_size: NA
d_call: TRBD1
v_call: TRBV12-3/TRBV12-4
cdr3_aa: CASTLGQGGPYEQYF
cdr3_nt: TGTGCCAGTACATTGGGACAGGGGGGCCCCTACGAGCAGTACTTC

j_call: TRBJ2-2
clone_size: NA
d_call: NA
v_call: TRBV20-1
cdr3_aa: CSARDLRFRRRELFF
cdr3_nt: TGCAGTGCTAGAGATCTCAGGTTCCGAAGAAGGGAGCTGTTTTTT

j_call: TRBJ2-7
clone_size: NA
d_call: TRBD2
v_call: TRBV6-1
cdr3_aa: CASILSTGASGGYEQYF
cdr3_nt: TGTGCCAGCATATTAAGTACGGGAGCTAGCGGGGGATACGAGCAGTACTTC

j_call: TRBJ2-1
clone_size: large
d_call: NA
v_call: TRBV7-3
cdr3_aa: CASSSPNRDEQFF
cdr3_nt: TGTGCCAGCAGCTCTCCTAATCGGGATGAGCAGTTCTTC